This TCR beta chain was captured by sequencing in a study of OX40 agonist ivuxolimab in advanced cancers. Study-wide context: The dose-escalation cohort was around 83% male, with a mean age of around 60 years, ranging about 23 to 79. Anti-PD-1, anti-PD-L1 or anti-CTLA-4 therapy given earlier was allowed, and roughly 38% had some.

Per germline, CDR1 SEHNR and CDR2 FQNEAQ (reference sequence). This CDR3 is 12 amino acids long. Trimming took off 4 bases at V and 6 bases at J, with 10 bases between the two ends. General study results and limits: The CD4+ and CD8+ T cells in the blood had expanded clonally by week 6 at 0.1 to 3.0 mg/kg.

In regard to this clone: Antigen: not known.

Sequenced by immunoSEQ multiplex PCR; TCRdb stores in-frame clones only, minus some. The table includes 100,000 to 150,000 clones, about nine tenths detected once. The clonotype originates from an adult with an advanced solid tumor such as melanoma, head and neck, liver or kidney cancer. The sample consisted of CD4+ or CD8+ T cells sorted from blood, taken in a trial of the OX40 agonist ivuxolimab. The gene calls are TRBV7-9 and TRBJ2-7; D gene ambiguous. This chain's CDR3 is CASSSTVGEQYF. The CDR3 nucleotides are TGTGCCAGCAGCTCCACTGTGGGCGAGCAGTACTTC.